This T cell receptor (beta chain) was identified during a study of neoadjuvant anti-PD-1 for oral cavity cancer. Study background: Patients without progression got a fourth dose around day 43.

Specified time point: after neoadjuvant nivolumab, at surgical resection. Germline V gene data show CDR1 as LNHDA and CDR2 as SQIVND (reference sequence). J was trimmed by 3 bases and V by 4 bases; bases with no gene match: 5. The CDR3 is 14 amino acids. The table came from immunoSEQ multiplex PCR; TCRdb's copy has only in-frame clones and leaves some out. This repertoire shows 73,000 or so clones, about 88% found once; its top ten account for 3% to 3.5%. The chain carries TRBV19 and TRBJ2-7; 8 nucleotides line up with TRBD2. The TCR was taken from a person aged 35-80 years with oral cavity squamous cell carcinoma. The starting material was PBMCs, obtained after nivolumab (anti-PD-1) treatment. This CDR3 is CASSRGTSIYEQYF. Here the CDR3 DNA reads TGTGCCAGTAGTAGGGGGACTAGTATCTACGAGCAGTACTTC.